The source of this T cell receptor beta chain is a study of blood T cell repertoires in COVID-19. At the level of the study: From T cells, B-cell-depleted T cells, or PBMCs came the material, which was cDNA or gDNA.

In the original analysis: Estimation of nucleated cell counts relied on the amplification of reference gene primers. Produced via immunoSEQ multiplex PCR; TCRdb's table is partial and in-frame only. D and trimming come from the DNA, and the V and J calls and clone size come from that table. This sample has some 130,000 clones, with about 89% found just once. Sample: peripheral blood. This receptor was identified in an older woman with acute or convalescent COVID-19.

CDR3 sequence (DNA): TGTGCCAGCAACCGACAGCCGAACACTGAAGCTTTCTTT. Translation: CASNRQPNTEAFF. This chain connects TRBV12-3 or TRBV12-4 to TRBJ1-1, with a possible D match to TRBD1 (5 bases). V was pared by 7 bases and J by 1 base, with 10 bases between. This CDR3 has 13 residues.